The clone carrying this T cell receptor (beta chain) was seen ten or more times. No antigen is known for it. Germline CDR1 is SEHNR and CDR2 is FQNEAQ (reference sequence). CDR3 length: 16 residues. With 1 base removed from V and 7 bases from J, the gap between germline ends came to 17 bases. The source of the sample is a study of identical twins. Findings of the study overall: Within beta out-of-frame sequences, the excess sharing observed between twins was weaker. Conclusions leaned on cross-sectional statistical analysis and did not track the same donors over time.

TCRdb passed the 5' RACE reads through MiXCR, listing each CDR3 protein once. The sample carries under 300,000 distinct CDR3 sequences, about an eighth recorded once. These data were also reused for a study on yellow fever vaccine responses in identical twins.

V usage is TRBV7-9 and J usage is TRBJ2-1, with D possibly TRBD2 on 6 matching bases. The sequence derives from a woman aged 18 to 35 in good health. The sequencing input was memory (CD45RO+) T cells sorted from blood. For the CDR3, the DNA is TGTGCCAGCAGCTTAGGCCGAACTAGCTTCGGGAATGAGCAGTTCTTC. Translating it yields CASSLGRTSFGNEQFF.